The TCR beta chain under discussion was sequenced for a study of blood T cell repertoires in COVID-19. The assay was immunoSEQ multiplex PCR, and TCRdb's table has in-frame clones only and misses some. Of some 120,000 clones detected, approximately 88% appear once; the ten largest clones hold about 0.8%. V lost 4 bases and J 5 bases, leaving 9 bases between the germline ends. This CDR3 spans 13 amino acids. The germline CDR1 and CDR2 sequences are LNHDA and SQIVND (reference sequence). The clonotype was recovered from a woman between 65 and 79 years old with acute or convalescent COVID-19. V is TRBV19 and J is TRBJ1-5; no reliable D call. Source material: peripheral blood. For the CDR3, the DNA is TGTGCCAGTAGTAGCAGGCCTTATCAGCCCCAGCATTTT. Residues: CASSSRPYQPQHF.